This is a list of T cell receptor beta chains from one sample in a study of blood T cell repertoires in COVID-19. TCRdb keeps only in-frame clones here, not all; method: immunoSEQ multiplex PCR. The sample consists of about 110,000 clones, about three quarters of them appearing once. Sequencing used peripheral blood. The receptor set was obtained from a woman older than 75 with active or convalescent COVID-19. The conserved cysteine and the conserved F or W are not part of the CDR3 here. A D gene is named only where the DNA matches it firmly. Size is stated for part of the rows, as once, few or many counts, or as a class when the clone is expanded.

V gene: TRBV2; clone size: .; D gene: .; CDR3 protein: ASSENRGGDPYT
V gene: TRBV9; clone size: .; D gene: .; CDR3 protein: ASSPPGSAEETQY
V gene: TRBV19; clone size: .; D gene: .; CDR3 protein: ASSISGLMNTEAF
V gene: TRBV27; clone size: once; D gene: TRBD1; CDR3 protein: ASSARQGGTDTQY
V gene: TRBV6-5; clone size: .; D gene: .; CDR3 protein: ASTLSYVAKNIQY
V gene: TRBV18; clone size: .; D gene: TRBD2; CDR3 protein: ASSPQRLARDNEQF
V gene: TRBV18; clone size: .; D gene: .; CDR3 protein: ASSSSRGVNEQY
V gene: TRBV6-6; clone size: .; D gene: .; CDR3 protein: ASSRYQGGTNEKLF
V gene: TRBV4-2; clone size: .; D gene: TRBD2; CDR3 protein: ASSQEAASGTYNEQF
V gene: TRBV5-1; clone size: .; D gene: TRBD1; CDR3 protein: ASSMTGENEKLF
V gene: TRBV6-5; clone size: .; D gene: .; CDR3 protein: ATKGYGTEGYT
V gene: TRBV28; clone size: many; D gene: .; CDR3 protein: ASSFQNYEQY
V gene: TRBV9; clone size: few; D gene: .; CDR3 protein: ASSVVPGANEKLF
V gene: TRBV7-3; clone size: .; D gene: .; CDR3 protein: ASSLGGTSYNEQF
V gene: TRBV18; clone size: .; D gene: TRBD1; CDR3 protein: ASSPIGGTGYNEQF
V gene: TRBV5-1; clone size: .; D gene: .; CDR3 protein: ASSLPNSYRASRDNEQF
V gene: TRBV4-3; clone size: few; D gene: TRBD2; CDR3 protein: ASSRLAGEWTGELF
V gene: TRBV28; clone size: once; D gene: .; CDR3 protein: ASSLESREVLFQH
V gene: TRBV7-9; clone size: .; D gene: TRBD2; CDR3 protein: ASSSLAGESYEQY
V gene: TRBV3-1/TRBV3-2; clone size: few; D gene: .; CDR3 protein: ASSQQSGRGTEAF
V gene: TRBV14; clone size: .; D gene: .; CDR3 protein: ASSQGDGRGPYEQY
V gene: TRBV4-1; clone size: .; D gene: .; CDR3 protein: ASSHGTRGTGELF
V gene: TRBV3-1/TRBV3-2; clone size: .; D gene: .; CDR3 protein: ASSQGILAEGTQY
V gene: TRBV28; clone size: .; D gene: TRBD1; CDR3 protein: ATLNPGQGGNTIY
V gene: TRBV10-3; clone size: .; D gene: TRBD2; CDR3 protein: AIGLAGGRDTGELF
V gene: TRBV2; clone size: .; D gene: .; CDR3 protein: ASASGNQPQH
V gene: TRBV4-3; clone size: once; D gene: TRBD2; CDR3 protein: ASSQGSYSGSFRQY
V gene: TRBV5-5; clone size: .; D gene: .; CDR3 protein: ASSLDLPVTEAF
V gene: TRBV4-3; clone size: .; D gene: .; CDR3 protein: ASSQDSRGRDTQY
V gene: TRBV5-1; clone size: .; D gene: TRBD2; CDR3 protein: ASSLGLAEQETQY
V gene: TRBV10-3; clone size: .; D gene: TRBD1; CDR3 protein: AISYTDRADTEAF
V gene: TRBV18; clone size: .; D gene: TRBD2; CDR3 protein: ASSPQRSGRTAGELF
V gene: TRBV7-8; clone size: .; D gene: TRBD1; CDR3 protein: ASSPPGQGFSNQPQH
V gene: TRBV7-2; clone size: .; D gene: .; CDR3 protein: ASNLLQGPQY
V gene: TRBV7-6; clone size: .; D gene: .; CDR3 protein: ASSLAYRPPGGELF
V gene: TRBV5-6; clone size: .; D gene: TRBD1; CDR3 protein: ASSYGQGTYGYT
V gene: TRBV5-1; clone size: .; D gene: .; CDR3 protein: ASSLAAGATYEQY
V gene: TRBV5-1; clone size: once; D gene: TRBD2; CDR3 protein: ASTRLAGGSPYEQY
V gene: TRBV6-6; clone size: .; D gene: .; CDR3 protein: ASSYLSSVYEQF
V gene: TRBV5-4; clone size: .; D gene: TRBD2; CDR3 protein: ASSSGGLAGGTTDTQY
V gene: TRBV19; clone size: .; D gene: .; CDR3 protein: ASSIGRNTEAF
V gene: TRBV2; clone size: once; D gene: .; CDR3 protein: ASSETFGNQPQH
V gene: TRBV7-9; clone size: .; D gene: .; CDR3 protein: ASSSQGSPYGYT